The 26 T cell receptor beta chains reported below all come from one sample, sequenced in a study of healthy donors' naive CD4 and CD8 T cells (dated by TCRdb to about 2015). TCRdb records 454 GS FLX Titanium as the sequencer. A previously published linear amplification protocol was used to construct TCR libraries from around 500 ng of total RNA. The public reads were reprocessed in TCRdb via fastp at Q25 and MiXCR, keeping in-frame beta chains. Each entry is one CDR3 protein sequence, shown with its most common DNA and genes. The sample profile shows 180,000 or so distinct CDR3 sequences; over 60% of them were found once. The ten largest clones add up to more than 2% of the sample. The sequencing input was naive CD4+ and CD8+ T cells sorted from blood, pooled from several donors. The meaning of the sample's cell subset or site label: FACS-sorted naive CD4+ (CD45RO-CD45RA+) and naive CD8+ (CD45RA+CD27bright) T cells. The source is a pool of human donors in good health; the sample pools cells from several healthy donors.

The chain carries TRBV5-6 and TRBJ2-5, with 9 bases aligning to TRBD1. Per the germline V gene, CDR1 is SGHDT and CDR2 is YYEEEE. V shed 1 base and J 4 bases; nucleotides not matched to a gene: 8. The CDR3 runs to 16 residues. Here the CDR3 DNA reads TGTGCCAGCAGCTTGCGGCGGACAGGGGCAGGAGAGACCCAGTACTTC. Its translation is CASSLRRTGAGETQYF.

The chain joins TRBV29-1 to TRBJ1-1; D not certain. The V gene's germline CDR1 is SQVTM and CDR2 ANQGSEA. V was pared by 5 bases and J by 1 base, with 14 bases between. The CDR3 has 14 residues. The CDR3, as DNA: TGCAGCGTTCATAAAGGGAAGAGGAACACTGAAGCTTTCTTT. This encodes CSVHKGKRNTEAFF.

The V gene is TRBV29-1, the J gene TRBJ1-1; D not resolved. CDR3 length: 11 residues. The germline V gene has CDR1 SQVTM and CDR2 ANQGSEA. The V and J ends lost 3 bases and 6 bases respectively, with 8 bases between them. CDR3 sequence: CSVDKSAEAFF. DNA of the CDR3: TGCAGCGTTGACAAGTCCGCTGAAGCTTTCTTT.

The chain links TRBV7-8 to TRBJ2-1, with TRBD2 matching over 11 bases. Germline-derived CDR1 and CDR2 are SGHVS and FQNEAQ. The CDR3 runs 18 residues. Trimming took 1 base from V and 3 from J; bases not matched to a gene: 8. This CDR3 reads CASSLVLAGGTFYNEQFF. CDR3 DNA sequence: TGTGCCAGCAGCTTAGTTCTAGCGGGAGGAACCTTCTACAATGAGCAGTTCTTC.

The V and J genes are TRBV6-2 or TRBV6-3 and TRBJ2-7; 7 bases fit TRBD2. CDR1 is MNHEY, CDR2 SVGEGT, per germline. CDR3 length: 18 residues. With 4 bases clipped from V and 2 bases from J, the junction kept 17 bases outside the gene matches. The CDR3 nucleotides read TGTGCCAGCAGTTCGGTGCCCGGGAGGTTCGCTGGTGCCTACGAGCAGTACTTC. Translating gives CASSSVPGRFAGAYEQYF.

This clonotype came up once. This sequence joins TRBV29-1 and TRBJ2-3; tentatively, D is TRBD2 (5 bases). The CDR3 spans 13 residues. Looked up from germline, CDR1 is SQVTM and CDR2 is ANQGSEA. The V end lost 4 bases, the J end lost 1 base, and 9 bases lay between the germline ends. The DNA for the CDR3 is TGCAGCGTTGGAGCGGAGGGCACAGATACGCAGTATTTT. It codes for CSVGAEGTDTQYF.

The table lists this clonotype with a few counts. V and J are TRBV24-1 and TRBJ2-1; D may correspond to TRBD1 or TRBD2 (5 bases each). CDR1 and CDR2 (germline): KGHDR, SFDVKD. This CDR3 region has 15 residues. Between the trimmed V and J ends, which lost 4 bases and 8 bases, there was a span of 17 bases. CDR3 amino acids: CATSDTGTAGDEQFF. CDR3 sequence (DNA): TGTGCCACCAGTGACACCGGGACGGCAGGAGATGAGCAGTTCTTC.

The chain recombines TRBV15 with TRBJ2-3, with a tentative D call TRBD2 (5 bases). The CDR3 contains 18 residues. Germline values: CDR1 LNHNV, CDR2 YYDKDF (reference sequence). Trimming removed 3 bases at V and 1 base at J, with 20 bases between. The DNA for the CDR3 is TGTGCCACCAGCAGCCGAAGGGCTGGAGGTCGGGGCACAGATACGCAGTATTTT. Translated: CATSSRRAGGRGTDTQYF.

This clonotype was seen a few times. This chain joins TRBV29-1 and TRBJ2-7; perhaps D is TRBD1 or TRBD2 (5 bases each). Between the trimmed V and J ends, which lost 6 bases and 7 bases, there was a span of 16 bases. The CDR3 is 12 residues long. Germline values: CDR1 SQVTM, CDR2 ANQGSEA. CDR3 sequence: CSVPGGGMEQYF. The CDR3 nucleotides are TGCAGCGTGCCTGGGGGTGGTATGGAGCAGTACTTC.

The chain is built from TRBV19 and TRBJ2-1; D gene uncertain. The CDR3 has 13 residues. The germline CDR1 and CDR2 sequences are LNHDA and SQIVND (reference sequence). Trimming cost V 10 bases and J 3 bases, with 13 bases left between them. The CDR3 loop reads CATTKPGYNEQFF. The DNA for the CDR3 is TGTGCCACTACGAAACCGGGCTACAATGAGCAGTTCTTC.

This clonotype was seen just once. V is TRBV12-3 or TRBV12-4 and J is TRBJ2-3; D may be TRBD1 (6 bases). The CDR3 is made up of 16 amino acids. Trimming left V 5 bases short and J 5 bases short, with 20 bases between. Written as DNA, the CDR3 is TGTGCCAGCAGTAAATCCGATAGACAGGTCATAGATACGCAGTATTTT. It yields the protein CASSKSDRQVIDTQYF.

J is TRBJ1-2 and V is TRBV7-9; D possibly corresponds to TRBD1 (6 bases). V was shortened by 3 bases and J by 8 bases, with 22 bases between the two germline ends. This CDR3 region has 16 residues. CDR1 is SEHNR and CDR2 is FQNEAQ in the germline V gene (reference sequence). As DNA, the CDR3 is TGTGCCAGCAGCTTCCAGTATGGTCTCCTCCAGGGGGGCTACACCTTC. It is translated as CASSFQYGLLQGGYTF.

V gene TRBV19 combines with J gene TRBJ1-6; D is uncertain. The V and J ends lost 3 bases and 5 bases respectively, with 11 bases between them. The CDR3 is made up of 15 amino acids. Germline V lookup: CDR1 LNHDA, CDR2 SQIVND (reference sequence). The CDR3 nucleotides are TGTGCCAGTAGTATCCGGCGGAACAATAATTCACCCCTCCACTTT. This codes for CASSIRRNNNSPLHF.

For the CDR3, the DNA is TGTGCCACCAGCGAAAGACTAGACCTTTACAATGAGCAGTTCTTC. It codes for CATSERLDLYNEQFF. The genes are TRBV15 and TRBJ2-1; TRBD2 might be the D (6 bases). The CDR3 runs to 15 residues. Trimming pared 5 bases from V and 4 bases from J, leaving 15 bases between. Germline-derived CDR1 and CDR2 are LNHNV and YYDKDF (reference sequence).

The chain employs TRBV18 and TRBJ1-1, with D possibly being TRBD1 (5 bases). Germline loops: CDR1 KGHSH, CDR2 LQKENI. Trimming removed 3 bases from V and 0 bases from J, with 17 bases in between. This CDR3 is 17 amino acids long. The CDR3 loop is CASSPIIDSDMNTEAFF. The CDR3 bases are TGTGCCAGCTCACCCATTATTGACAGCGATATGAACACTGAAGCTTTCTTT.

V is TRBV10-3 and J is TRBJ1-5, with 7 bases aligning to TRBD1. The ends lost 8 bases at V and 8 bases at J; junction bases unmatched: 9. This CDR3 region has 13 residues. The germline V gene has CDR1 ENHRY and CDR2 SYGVKD. In nucleotides, the CDR3 is TGTGCCATCTCCGAGAGGGGGCCGGAGCCCCAGCATTTT. It translates to CAISERGPEPQHF.

The chain employs TRBV27 and TRBJ2-1, with D tentatively TRBD1 (6 bases). Trimming removed 2 bases from V and 0 bases from J, with 14 bases in between. Germline CDR1 reads MNHEY; CDR2 reads SMNVEV (reference sequence). The CDR3 covers 17 residues. The CDR3 here is CASSLPEDSGSYNEQFF. For the CDR3, the DNA is TGTGCCAGCAGTTTACCGGAGGACAGCGGCTCCTACAATGAGCAGTTCTTC.

This clonotype was seen a few times. This sequence joins TRBV5-6 and TRBJ2-5; no firm D call. CDR1 SGHDT and CDR2 YYEEEE come from the germline V gene. This CDR3 is 11 amino acids long. Trimming removed 4 bases at V and 2 bases at J, with 3 bases between. DNA of the CDR3: TGTGCCAGCAGCCATCAAGAGACCCAGTACTTC. Amino acids: CASSHQETQYF.

The chain uses TRBV10-3 and TRBJ2-1, with 11 bases identical to TRBD2. The ends lost 6 bases at V and 3 bases at J; junction bases unmatched: 4. Germline V CDR1 and CDR2: ENHRY, SYGVKD. The CDR3 spans 15 residues. CDR3 nucleotides: TGTGCCATCAGATCGGGACTAGCGGACTACAATGAGCAGTTCTTC. Its translation: CAIRSGLADYNEQFF.

The rearrangement uses TRBV19 and TRBJ1-5; D unclear. The CDR3 has 12 amino acids. Trimming left V 3 bases short and J 5 bases short, with 5 bases between. Germline CDR1 is LNHDA and CDR2 is SQIVND (reference sequence). CDR3 DNA: TGTGCCAGTAGTATTGAGGATCAGCCCCAGCATTTT. Protein sequence: CASSIEDQPQHF.

The rearrangement uses TRBV20-1 and TRBJ2-5; TRBD2 matches at 12 bases. The V segment lost 6 bases and the J segment 4 bases; nucleotides outside the gene matches: 6. Looked up from germline, CDR1 is DFQATT and CDR2 is SNEGSKA (reference sequence). This CDR3 has 14 amino acids. The CDR3 DNA reads as TGCAGTGCGTCCGCGGGACTAGCGGGAGAGACCCAGTACTTC. Its translation is CSASAGLAGETQYF.

This clonotype occurred a few times. The chain joins TRBV5-1 to TRBJ2-1; TRBD2 matches at 11 bases. The CDR3 consists of 15 residues. Losses at the gene ends were 0 bases for V and 7 bases for J; bases not matched to a gene: 3. CDR1 and CDR2 (germline): SGHRS, YFSETQ. The CDR3 region has the DNA TGCGCCAGCAGCTTGGGACTAGCGGGAAATAATGAGCAGTTCTTC. As protein: CASSLGLAGNNEQFF.

This clonotype was seen only a few times. The chain is built from TRBV6-5 and TRBJ2-7, with no clear D. Germline lookup yields CDR1 MNHEY and CDR2 SVGAGI. The CDR3 is 14 amino acids. With 0 bases removed from V and 7 bases from J, the gap between germline ends came to 13 bases. The CDR3: CASSYSDESQEQYF. DNA for the CDR3: TGTGCCAGCAGTTACTCGGACGAATCCCAAGAGCAGTACTTC.

This sequence joins TRBV24-1 and TRBJ2-1; 8 bases are shared with TRBD1. V was clipped by 3 bases and J by 2 bases; unmatched bases: 5. Per the germline V gene, CDR1 is KGHDR and CDR2 is SFDVKD. The CDR3 is made up of 16 amino acids. The CDR3 is CATSDPGQAPYNEQFF. The CDR3 bases are TGTGCCACCAGTGATCCGGGACAGGCGCCCTACAATGAGCAGTTCTTC.

This clonotype was counted between two and nine times. The DNA for the CDR3 is TGTGCCAGCAGCTTGACGAGATTGAACACTGAAGCTTTCTTT. Its translation: CASSLTRLNTEAFF. This chain uses TRBV5-5 with TRBJ1-1, with no clear D. V shed 1 base and J shed 0 bases, with 7 bases lying between them. The CDR3 has 14 residues. Germline V CDR1 and CDR2: SGHKS, YYEKEE (reference sequence).

This clonotype appeared a single time. The chain has TRBV19 and TRBJ2-5; a weak D match, TRBD1 (5 bases). Trimming removed 1 base from V and 2 bases from J, with 14 bases in between. CDR3 size: 16 residues. Germline V gives CDR1 LNHDA, CDR2 SQIVND (reference sequence). CDR3 amino acids: CASSIGMGRAQETQYF. The CDR3 bases are TGTGCCAGTAGTATAGGGATGGGCAGGGCACAAGAGACCCAGTACTTC.